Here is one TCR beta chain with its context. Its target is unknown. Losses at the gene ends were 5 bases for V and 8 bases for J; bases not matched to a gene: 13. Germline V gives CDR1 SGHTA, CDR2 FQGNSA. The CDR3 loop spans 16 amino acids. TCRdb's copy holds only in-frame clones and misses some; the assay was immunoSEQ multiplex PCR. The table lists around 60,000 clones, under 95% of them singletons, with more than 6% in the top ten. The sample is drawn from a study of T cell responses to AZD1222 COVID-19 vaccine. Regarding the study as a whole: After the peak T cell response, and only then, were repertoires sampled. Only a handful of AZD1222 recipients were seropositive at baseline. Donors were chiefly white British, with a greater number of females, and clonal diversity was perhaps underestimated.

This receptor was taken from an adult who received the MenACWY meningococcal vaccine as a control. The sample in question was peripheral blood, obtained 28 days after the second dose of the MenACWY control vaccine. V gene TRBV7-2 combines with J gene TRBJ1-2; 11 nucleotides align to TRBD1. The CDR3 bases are TGTGCCAGCAGCCCAAGGGCAGGGGACAGGGGGAGCGGCTACACCTTC. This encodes CASSPRAGDRGSGYTF. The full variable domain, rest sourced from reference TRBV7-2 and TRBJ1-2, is GAGVSQSPSNKVTEKGKDVELRCDPISGHTALYWYRQSLGQGLEFLIYFQGNSAPDKSGLPSDRFSAERTGGSVSTLTIQRTQQEDSAVYLCASSPRAGDRGSGYTFGSGTRLTVV.